The 16 T cell receptor beta chains below were found in one sample sequenced in a study of blood T cell repertoires in COVID-19 (dated by TCRdb to about 2020). Receptor libraries were prepared by the immunoSEQ multiplex PCR assay. The table was pulled from immuneACCESS by TCRdb, which kept in-frame rearrangements only. Such tables lose some clones; where checked, under half of the loss comes from unresolved V genes, and the rest has no known cause. The sample table contains about 170,000 clones; only one count was recorded for 80% to 85% of them. The ten most abundant clones make up over 2% of the sample. The source material was peripheral blood. The receptors shown here come from a human donor with acute or convalescent COVID-19. The donor label of this sample is uncertain.

The rearrangement links TRBV30 to TRBJ1-2; no clear D. Germline assignment: CDR1 GTSNPN and CDR2 SVGIG (reference sequence). The CDR3 spans 13 residues. The V gene lost 0 bases and the J gene lost 6 bases, with 11 bases spanning the gap. DNA for the CDR3: TGTGCCTGGAGTGTAAGGAGGGAAGATGGCTACACCTTC. Translated, it gives CAWSVRREDGYTF.

This chain joins TRBV12-3 or TRBV12-4 and TRBJ2-2, with D possibly matching TRBD1 (6 bases). This CDR3 has 12 amino acids. Trimming removed 2 bases from V and 16 bases from J, with 14 bases in between. In nucleotides, the CDR3 is TGTGCCAGCAGTTTATCCCAGGGGCGGGCGTTTTTT. Translation: CASSLSQGRAFF.

V is TRBV3-1 (or the pseudogene TRBV3-2) and J is TRBJ2-7; D might be TRBD2 (5 bases). Germline V gene sequence: CDR1 LGHDT, CDR2 YNNKEL (reference sequence). The CDR3 contains 11 residues. Trimming left V 5 bases short and J 7 bases short, with 9 bases between. As DNA, the CDR3 is TGTGCCAGCAGCGTCCGAGGGGAGCAGTACTTC. It yields the protein CASSVRGEQYF.

This chain links TRBV21-1 with TRBJ2-7; the table names TRBD1, a call not compared with the DNA. TRBV21-1 is a pseudogene locus. The CDR3 is 18 amino acids. The CDR3 loop is CASSKAGARSSAPYEQYF. CDR3 DNA sequence: TGTGCCAGCAGCAAAGCGGGGGCCCGATCATCAGCCCCCTACGAGCAGTACTTC.

J is TRBJ1-5 and V is TRBV6-6; TRBD1 aligns across 8 bases. The CDR3 sequence is 16 residues long. Germline V gene lookup returns CDR1 MNHNY and CDR2 SVGAGI (reference sequence). The ends lost 4 bases at V and 6 bases at J; junction bases unmatched: 11. This CDR3 reads CASSSGQGGVPQPQHF. Here the CDR3 DNA reads TGTGCCAGCAGTTCTGGACAGGGTGGAGTTCCTCAGCCCCAGCATTTT.

A few counts support this clone. This chain links TRBV19 with TRBJ2-7; weak D call: TRBD1 (6 bases). Germline CDR1 and CDR2: LNHDA and SQIVND (reference sequence). The CDR3 is 14 amino acids. V gave up 4 bases and J gave up 5 bases, with 15 bases separating them. CDR3 in amino acids: CASSRQDKPDEQYF. The CDR3 DNA reads as TGTGCCAGTAGTAGACAGGACAAGCCTGACGAGCAGTACTTC. Full variable domain (remainder filled in from reference TRBV19 and TRBJ2-7): DGGITQSPKYLFRKEGQNVTLSCEQNLNHDAMYWYRQDPGQGLRLIYYSQIVNDFQKGDIAEGYSVSREKKESFPLTVTSAQKNPTAFYLCASSRQDKPDEQYFGPGTRLTVT.

The CDR3 protein is CASSLRGQGAYEQYF. The CDR3 DNA follows: TGTGCCAGCAGCCTAAGGGGACAGGGCGCCTACGAGCAGTACTTC. The chain joins TRBV11-3 to TRBJ2-7, with 9 nucleotides matching TRBD1. Germline trimming cut 5 bases from V and 2 bases from J; bases unmatched to any gene: 7. This CDR3 is 15 amino acids long. From germline, CDR1 is SGHNT and CDR2 YENEEA.

The chain carries TRBV29-1 and TRBJ1-2; TRBD1 matches 8 bases. CDR1 and CDR2 (germline): SQVTM, ANQGSEA. Germline trimming cut 6 bases from V and 8 bases from J; bases unmatched to any gene: 14. This CDR3 has 14 amino acids. The CDR3 region is CSVETDRERRGYTF. CDR3 nucleotide sequence: TGCAGCGTGGAAACGGACAGGGAACGTCGCGGCTACACCTTC.

This clone has a single count. The V and J genes are TRBV6-5 and TRBJ1-2, with D possibly being TRBD1 (6 bases). CDR1 is MNHEY and CDR2 is SVGAGI in the germline V gene. V was clipped by 2 bases and J by 4 bases, with 14 bases between them. This CDR3 has 15 residues. DNA for the CDR3: TGTGCCAGCAGTTACGGGCAGGGGCTACGCTATGGCTACACCTTC. This encodes CASSYGQGLRYGYTF.

The V and J genes are TRBV6-1 and TRBJ2-1; the D is unclear. Trimming removed 2 bases from V and 0 bases from J, with 5 bases in between. CDR3 size: 14 residues. The germline V gene has CDR1 MNHNS and CDR2 SASEGT. In DNA, the CDR3 is TGTGCCAGCAGTGAAACAAACTCCTACAATGAGCAGTTCTTC. It translates to CASSETNSYNEQFF.

The rearrangement uses TRBV19 and TRBJ1-2; TRBD1 matches 9 bases. CDR3 length equals 12 residues. CDR1 is LNHDA, CDR2 SQIVND, per germline (reference sequence). The V and J ends lost 6 bases and 4 bases, in that order; junction bases with no gene match: 0. The CDR3 DNA is TGTGCCAGTAGGGGACAGGGCTATGGCTACACCTTC. As protein: CASRGQGYGYTF.

The V and J genes are TRBV27 and TRBJ2-7; TRBD1 matches at 7 bases. CDR1 and CDR2 (germline): MNHEY, SMNVEV (reference sequence). The CDR3 is made up of 12 amino acids. The V gene end was trimmed by 8 bases and the J gene end by 3 bases; junction bases not matched to a gene: 4. DNA of the CDR3: TGTGCCAGCGGGACAGAAATCTACGAGCAGTACTTC. Translated: CASGTEIYEQYF.

The chain is built from TRBV5-1 and TRBJ2-5; TRBD1 matches 7 bases. This CDR3 is 14 amino acids long. In germline, CDR1 is SGHRS, CDR2 YFSETQ. V lost 0 bases, J lost 5 bases, and 4 bases stayed unmatched. The CDR3 sequence is CASSLEGALETQYF. In DNA form, the CDR3 reads TGCGCCAGCAGCTTGGAGGGGGCTTTGGAGACCCAGTACTTC.

The chain recombines TRBV5-4 with TRBJ2-3, with 7 bases fitting TRBD1. Per the germline V gene, CDR1 is SGHNT and CDR2 is YYREEE (reference sequence). The ends lost 2 bases at V and 4 bases at J; junction bases unmatched: 10. This CDR3 region has 16 residues. For the CDR3, the DNA is TGTGCCAGCAGCTTTTTCGACAGGGAGATTGCAGATACGCAGTATTTT. Its protein product is CASSFFDREIADTQYF. The full variable domain, with the rest looked up from reference TRBV5-4 and TRBJ2-3, is ETGVTQSPTHLIKTRGQQVTLRCSSQSGHNTVSWYQQALGQGPQFIFQYYREEENGRGNFPPRFSGLQFPNYSSELNVNALELDDSALYLCASSFFDREIADTQYFGPGTRLTVL.

V gene TRBV6-2 or TRBV6-3 combines with J gene TRBJ2-4, with 8 nucleotides matching TRBD1. Per germline, CDR1 MNHEY and CDR2 SVGEGT. The CDR3 has 14 residues. J was trimmed by 10 bases and V by 8 bases; bases with no gene match: 13. This CDR3 is CASGLQDRVGIQYF. The CDR3 DNA reads TGTGCCAGCGGCCTCCAGGACAGGGTGGGGATTCAGTACTTC.

The chain joins TRBV6-5 to TRBJ1-5, with D perhaps matching TRBD1 (6 bases). The CDR3 extends over 15 amino acids. Germline V lookup: CDR1 MNHEY, CDR2 SVGAGI. Trimming pared 6 bases from V and 8 bases from J, leaving 20 bases between. The CDR3, as DNA: TGTGCCAGCAGGCAATACAACAGGGAAGTTAAGCCCCAGCATTTT. Protein sequence: CASRQYNREVKPQHF.